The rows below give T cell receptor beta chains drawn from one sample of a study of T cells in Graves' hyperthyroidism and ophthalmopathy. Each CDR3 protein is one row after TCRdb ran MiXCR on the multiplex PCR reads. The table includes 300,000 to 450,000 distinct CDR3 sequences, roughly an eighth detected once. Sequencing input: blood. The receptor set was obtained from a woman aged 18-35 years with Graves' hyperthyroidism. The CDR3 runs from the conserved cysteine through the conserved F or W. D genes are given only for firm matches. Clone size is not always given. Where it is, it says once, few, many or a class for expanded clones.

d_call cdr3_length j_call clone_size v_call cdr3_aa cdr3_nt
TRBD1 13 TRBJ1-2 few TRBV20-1 CSAKSSRGPGYTF TGCAGTGCTAAATCCTCCAGGGGGCCTGGCTACACCTTC
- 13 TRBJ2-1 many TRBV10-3 CAISEAWGREQFF TGTGCCATCAGTGAGGCCTGGGGCCGGGAGCAGTTCTTC
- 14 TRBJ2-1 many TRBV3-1 CASRSKGGRNEQFF TGTGCCAGCAGATCGAAAGGGGGTAGGAATGAGCAGTTCTTC
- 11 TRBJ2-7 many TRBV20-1 CSAWTSGEQYF TGCAGTGCCTGGACTTCTGGGGAGCAGTACTTC
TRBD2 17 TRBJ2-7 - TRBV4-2 CASSQESDSGRGYEQYF TGTGCCAGCAGCCAAGAGAGTGATAGCGGGAGGGGCTACGAGCAGTACTTC
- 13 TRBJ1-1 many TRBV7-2 CASSSRGRREAFF TGTGCCAGCAGCTCGCGGGGCAGGCGCGAAGCTTTCTTT
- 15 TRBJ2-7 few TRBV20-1 CSAGAPGTQIYEQYF TGCAGTGCCGGAGCCCCAGGGACACAGATTTATGAGCAGTACTTC
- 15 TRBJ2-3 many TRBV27 CASSFGVAAADTQYF TGTGCCAGCAGTTTTGGAGTAGCGGCCGCAGATACGCAGTATTTT
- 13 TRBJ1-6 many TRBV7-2 CASSLLGDSPLHF TGTGCCAGCAGCTTACTGGGGGATTCACCCCTCCACTTT
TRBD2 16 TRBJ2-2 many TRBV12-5 CASAKGLAGATGELFF TGTGCTAGTGCCAAGGGACTAGCGGGAGCAACCGGGGAGCTGTTTTTT
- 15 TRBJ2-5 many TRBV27 CASSLTPTGRETQYF TGTGCCAGCAGTTTAACTCCGACAGGCAGGGAGACCCAGTACTTC
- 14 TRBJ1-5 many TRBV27 CASSSHRGKQPQHF TGTGCCAGCAGTTCCCATCGGGGGAAACAGCCCCAGCATTTT
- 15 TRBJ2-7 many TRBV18 CASSPRMGDKNEQYF TGTGCCAGCTCACCCCGAATGGGAGACAAGAACGAGCAGTACTTC
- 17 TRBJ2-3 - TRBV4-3 CASSQDIVLTRTDTQYF TGCGCCAGCAGCCAAGATATCGTCCTAACACGCACAGATACGCAGTATTTT
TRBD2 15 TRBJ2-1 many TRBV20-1 CSANPGTSSYNEQFF TGCAGTGCTAATCCAGGGACTAGCTCCTACAATGAGCAGTTCTTC
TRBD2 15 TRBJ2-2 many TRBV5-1 CASSMTSESTGELFF TGCGCCAGCAGCATGACTAGCGAGAGCACCGGGGAGCTGTTTTTT
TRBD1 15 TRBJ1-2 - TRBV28 CASSSPGTGGYGYTF TGTGCCAGCAGTTCCCCCGGGACAGGGGGCTATGGCTACACCTTC
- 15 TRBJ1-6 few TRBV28 CASSLVGSRNSPLHF TGTGCCAGCAGTTTAGTAGGTAGCAGAAATTCACCCCTCCACTTT
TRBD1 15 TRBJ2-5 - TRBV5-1 CASSSGTGIEETQYF TGCGCCAGCAGCTCCGGGACAGGGATAGAAGAGACCCAGTACTTC
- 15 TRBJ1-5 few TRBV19 CASSITDYSNQPQHF TGTGCCAGTAGCATAACAGATTATAGCAATCAGCCCCAGCATTTT
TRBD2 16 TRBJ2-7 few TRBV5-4 CASSIFPGLAMGEQYF TGTGCCAGCAGCATATTCCCGGGACTAGCGATGGGCGAGCAGTACTTC
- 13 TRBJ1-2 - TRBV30 CAWSVGHYYGYTF TGTGCCTGGAGTGTTGGACATTACTATGGCTACACCTTC
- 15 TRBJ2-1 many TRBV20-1 CSARPQGAYYNEQFF TGCAGTGCTAGACCTCAGGGAGCCTACTACAATGAGCAGTTCTTC
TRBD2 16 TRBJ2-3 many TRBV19 CATTGTSGISTDTQYF TGTGCCACCACCGGGACTAGCGGGATCAGCACAGATACGCAGTATTTT
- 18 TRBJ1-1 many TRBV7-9 CASSQPWGREWGNTEAFF TGTGCCAGCAGTCAACCCTGGGGGAGGGAATGGGGGAACACTGAAGCTTTCTTT
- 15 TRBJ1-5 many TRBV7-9 CATSNRYESNQPQHF TGTGCCACCTCGAATAGGTATGAGAGCAATCAGCCCCAGCATTTT
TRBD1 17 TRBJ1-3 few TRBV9 CASSERQGELSGNTIYF TGTGCCAGCAGCGAGAGACAGGGGGAACTCTCTGGAAACACCATATATTTT
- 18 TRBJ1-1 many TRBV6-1 CASSPGPPAISPGTEAFF TGTGCCAGCAGTCCCGGGCCGCCCGCAATTTCCCCGGGGACTGAAGCTTTCTTT
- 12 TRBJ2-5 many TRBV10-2 CASGTVRETQYF TGCGCCAGCGGCACCGTCCGAGAGACCCAGTACTTC
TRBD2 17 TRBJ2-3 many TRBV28 CASSLWAGGPQTDTQYF TGTGCCAGCAGTTTGTGGGCGGGGGGGCCGCAGACAGATACGCAGTATTTT
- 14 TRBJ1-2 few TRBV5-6 CASTQDRNLYGYTF TGTGCCAGCACGCAGGACCGGAATCTCTATGGCTACACCTTC
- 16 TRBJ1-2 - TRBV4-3 CASSQVEGLGKGGYTF TGCGCCAGCAGCCAAGTTGAGGGTTTAGGAAAAGGGGGCTACACCTTC
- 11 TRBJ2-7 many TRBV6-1 CASEWAGEQYF TGTGCCAGCGAATGGGCCGGGGAGCAGTACTTC
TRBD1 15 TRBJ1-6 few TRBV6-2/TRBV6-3 CASSFDRDGFSPLHF TGTGCCAGCAGCTTCGACAGGGATGGGTTTTCACCCCTCCACTTT
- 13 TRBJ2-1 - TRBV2 CASSEAGVGEQFF TGTGCCAGCAGTGAAGCGGGAGTGGGGGAGCAGTTCTTC
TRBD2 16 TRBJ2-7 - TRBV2 CASGYPLAGDIDEQYF TGTGCCAGCGGGTATCCACTAGCGGGAGATATTGACGAGCAGTACTTC